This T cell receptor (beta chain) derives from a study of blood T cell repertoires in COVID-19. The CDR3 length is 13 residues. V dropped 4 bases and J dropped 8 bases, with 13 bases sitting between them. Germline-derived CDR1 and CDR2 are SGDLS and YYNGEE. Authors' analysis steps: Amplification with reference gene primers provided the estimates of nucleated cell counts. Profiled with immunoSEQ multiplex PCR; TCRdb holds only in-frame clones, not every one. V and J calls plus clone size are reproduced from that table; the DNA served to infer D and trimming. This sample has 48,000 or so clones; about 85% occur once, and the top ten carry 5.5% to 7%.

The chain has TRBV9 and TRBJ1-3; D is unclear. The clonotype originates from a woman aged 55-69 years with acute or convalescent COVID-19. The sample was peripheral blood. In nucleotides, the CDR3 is TGTGCCAGCAGCCCCAGGCCCGGCGACACCATATATTTT. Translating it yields CASSPRPGDTIYF.